This T cell receptor (beta chain) appears in the sequencing data of a study of identical twins. TCRdb reprocessed the 5' RACE reads via MiXCR and lists one record per CDR3 protein. The sample consists of about 890,000 distinct CDR3 sequences, 9% to 15% of them appearing once. This clonotype was recorded at least ten times. Its specificity is not known. All donors were healthy, and all were Caucasian. Study-wide results and limits: Out-of-frame alpha sequences shared by twins were enriched for low generation probability. Clonotypes of the beta chain that were abundant in cord blood carried fewer insertions (memory repertoires showed none).

In addition, the sample was reused for a study of yellow fever vaccine responses in identical twins.

The sequenced material came from PBMCs. This sequence was found in a woman between 18 and 30 years old in good health.

The CDR3 DNA reads TGCGCCAGCAGCGTAACAGGGCCGGACTCTGAAGCTTTCTTT. Its protein product is CASSVTGPDSEAFF. V gene TRBV5-1 combines with J gene TRBJ1-1, with a tentative D call TRBD1 (6 bases). V was cut by 4 bases and J by 6 bases, with 16 bases left in between. Germline values: CDR1 SGHRS, CDR2 YFSETQ. This CDR3 region has 14 residues. Complete variable domain (other parts from reference TRBV5-1 and TRBJ1-1): KAGVTQTPRYLIKTRGQQVTLSCSPISGHRSVSWYQQTPGQGLQFLFEYFSETQRNKGNFPGRFSGRQFSNSRSEMNVSTLELGDSALYLCASSVTGPDSEAFFGQGTRLTVV.